Listed below are T cell receptor beta chains from one sample, sequenced in a study of CD8+ T cells in alopecia areata. Produced via immunoSEQ multiplex PCR; TCRdb's table is partial and in-frame only. The table includes a few hundred thousand clones, roughly 69% detected once. Material: CD4+ T cells sorted from blood, obtained at week 0. These receptor sequences come from a human donor with alopecia areata. Each CDR3 is given with its conserved first and last residue.

J | V | CDR3
TRBJ1-2 | TRBV27 | CASSLAGYYGYTF
TRBJ1-1 | TRBV18 | CASSSGLLNTEAFF
TRBJ2-1 | TRBV5-1 | CASSVRLSDSSYNEQFF
TRBJ1-6 | TRBV28 | CASSLGLGQGYNSPLHF
TRBJ2-6 | TRBV5-6 | CASSPRSRGANVLTF
TRBJ1-6 | TRBV7-9 | CASRRPGTGKAPLHF
TRBJ2-6 | TRBV5-1 | CASSPLGANVLTF
TRBJ2-5 | TRBV5-1 | CASSLAAAQETQYF
TRBJ2-1 | TRBV7-8 | CASSWGSPNEQFF
TRBJ1-1 | TRBV11-1 | CASSLARGSTEAFF
TRBJ2-5 | TRBV11-2 | CASHARVRQETQYF
TRBJ1-5 | TRBV25-1 | CASSPGGNYQPQHF
TRBJ1-6 | TRBV15 | CATSRGSAPLHF
TRBJ1-2 | TRBV10-3 | CAIQRGDGYTF
TRBJ1-1 | TRBV29-1 | CSGRGTEAFF
TRBJ1-6 | TRBV6-6 | CASSREGNNSPLHF
TRBJ2-6 | TRBV5-1 | CASSHLPRSGANVLTF
TRBJ1-5 | TRBV29-1 | CSVRWQGVASNQPQHF
TRBJ2-3 | TRBV5-1 | CASSYESTDTQYF
TRBJ2-7 | TRBV7-9 | CASSLSGPMEQYF
TRBJ1-1 | TRBV30 | CAWSVGHMNTEAFF
TRBJ1-2 | TRBV30 | CAWSVSVGYGYTF
TRBJ2-7 | TRBV29-1 | CSVGRDFGREQYF
TRBJ2-4 | TRBV30 | CAWSDSRAIQYF
TRBJ1-1 | TRBV5-6 | CASSFLRGSEAFF
TRBJ1-4 | TRBV4-1 | CASSQRSTGVEKLFF
TRBJ2-5 | TRBV29-1 | CSVEFGRQETQYF
TRBJ1-1 | TRBV25-1 | CASSRDRVNTEAFF
TRBJ1-6 | TRBV30 | CAWSKGRQTSSYNSPLHF
TRBJ2-4 | TRBV2 | CASSEFITGLDSLAKNIQYF
TRBJ1-5 | TRBV7-2 | CASSRRGSNQPQHF
TRBJ1-6 | TRBV5-1 | CASSLEGTGASSPLHF
TRBJ1-1 | TRBV7-8 | CASSTRLLNTEAFF
TRBJ2-1 | TRBV6-1 | CASSEATRKFF
TRBJ2-1 | TRBV27 | CASSLTSGVYNEQFF
TRBJ2-2 | TRBV4-3 | CASSARSRSTGELFF
TRBJ1-2 | TRBV6-5 | CASSYGRNYGYTF
TRBJ2-2 | TRBV2 | CASREQTNTGELFF
TRBJ2-7 | TRBV6-5 | CASTLPGTGQQYF
TRBJ2-1 | TRBV6-1 | CASQGVYNEQFF
TRBJ2-1 | TRBV6-5 | CASRPIGLDEQFF
TRBJ2-7 | TRBV25-1 | CASSSPPGGGIYEQYF
TRBJ2-1 | TRBV7-8 | CASRMIRSSYNEQFF